This entry features one TCR beta chain sequence. Its target is not known. Library preparation for TCR beta used quantitative 5'-RACE with molecular barcodes. TCRdb processed the 5' RACE reads anew with MiXCR; each CDR3 protein has one entry. The table shows approximately 220,000 distinct CDR3 sequences, with around 24% occurring only once. V lost 0 bases to trimming and J lost 1 base, with 10 bases between them. This CDR3 has 15 amino acids. Looked up from germline, CDR1 is SGHRS and CDR2 is YFSETQ. This record belongs to a study of CD8 T cells in ankylosing spondylitis. Study-level points and caveats: Some motif variants had been reported before (in reactive arthritis synovial fluid and blood). Clones tied to disease were said to be significantly enriched in matched ankylosing spondylitis synovial fluid.

The sample consisted of blood, either unsorted or a sorted T cell fraction (not recorded which). The rearrangement links TRBV5-1 to TRBJ2-5, with no clear D. The receptor's source is a male donor with ankylosing spondylitis or in good health (not recorded which). The CDR3 loop reads CASSLEGRSQETQYF. The CDR3 nucleotides read TGCGCCAGCAGCTTGGAAGGCAGATCCCAAGAGACCCAGTACTTC.